This TCR beta chain was documented in a study of T cells in Graves' hyperthyroidism and ophthalmopathy. Study conclusions and caveats: Among clonotypes expanded in thyroid above 0.001, most were also found in blood.

RNA transcripts served as the template for amplifying TCR beta CDR3 regions. The study used the HTBI primer set for a first-round RT-PCR of the TCR CDR3. TCRdb ran MiXCR on the multiplex PCR reads and lists one entry per CDR3 protein. The profile shows some 210,000 distinct CDR3 sequences, approximately 17% of them singletons. In making diagnoses, clinical symptoms, serum thyroxine and TRAb, thyroid ultrasound and orbital computed tomography were all used. A remark on this clonotype: Antigen unknown.

J lost 6 bases, V lost 2 bases, and 6 bases had no gene match. Germline V gene lookup returns CDR1 MDHEN and CDR2 SYDVKM. The CDR3 length is 16 residues. Sequenced input: blood. The chain uses TRBV28 and TRBJ2-3, with 12 bases aligning to TRBD2. This sequence originates from a man aged 45-65 years with Graves' hyperthyroidism. Here the CDR3 DNA reads TGTGCCAGCAGTTTAGAGTCCCTAGCGGGAGGGGATACGCAGTATTTT. Protein product: CASSLESLAGGDTQYF.